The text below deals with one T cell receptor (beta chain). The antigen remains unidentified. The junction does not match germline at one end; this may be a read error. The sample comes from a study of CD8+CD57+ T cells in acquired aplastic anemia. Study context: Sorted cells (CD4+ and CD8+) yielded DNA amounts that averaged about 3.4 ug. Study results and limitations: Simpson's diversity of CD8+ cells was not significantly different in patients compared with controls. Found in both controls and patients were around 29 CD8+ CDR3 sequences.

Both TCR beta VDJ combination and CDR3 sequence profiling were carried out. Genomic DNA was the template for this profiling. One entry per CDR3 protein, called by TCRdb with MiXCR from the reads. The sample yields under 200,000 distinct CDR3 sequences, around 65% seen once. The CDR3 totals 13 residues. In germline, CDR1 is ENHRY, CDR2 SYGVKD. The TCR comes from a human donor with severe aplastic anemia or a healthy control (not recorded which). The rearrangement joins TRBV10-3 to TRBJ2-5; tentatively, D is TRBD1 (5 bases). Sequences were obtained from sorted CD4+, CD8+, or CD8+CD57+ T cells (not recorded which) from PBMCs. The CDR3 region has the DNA TGTGCCAGCAGTTGGGGCTTTCAAGAGACCCAGTACTTC. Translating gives CASSWGFQETQYF.